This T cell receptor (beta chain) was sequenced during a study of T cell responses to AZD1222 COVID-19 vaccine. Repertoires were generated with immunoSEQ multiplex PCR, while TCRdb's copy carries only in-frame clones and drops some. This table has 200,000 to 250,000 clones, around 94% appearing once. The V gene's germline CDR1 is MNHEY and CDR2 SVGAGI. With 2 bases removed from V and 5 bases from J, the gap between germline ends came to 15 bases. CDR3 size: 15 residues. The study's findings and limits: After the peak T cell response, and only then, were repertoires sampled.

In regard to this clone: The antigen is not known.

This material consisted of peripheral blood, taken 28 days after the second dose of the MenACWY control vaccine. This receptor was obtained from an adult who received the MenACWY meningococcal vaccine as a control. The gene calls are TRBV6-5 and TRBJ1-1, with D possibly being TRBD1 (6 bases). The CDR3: CASSYGGPWRTEAFF. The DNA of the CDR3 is TGTGCCAGCAGTTACGGGGGCCCCTGGAGGACTGAAGCTTTCTTT.